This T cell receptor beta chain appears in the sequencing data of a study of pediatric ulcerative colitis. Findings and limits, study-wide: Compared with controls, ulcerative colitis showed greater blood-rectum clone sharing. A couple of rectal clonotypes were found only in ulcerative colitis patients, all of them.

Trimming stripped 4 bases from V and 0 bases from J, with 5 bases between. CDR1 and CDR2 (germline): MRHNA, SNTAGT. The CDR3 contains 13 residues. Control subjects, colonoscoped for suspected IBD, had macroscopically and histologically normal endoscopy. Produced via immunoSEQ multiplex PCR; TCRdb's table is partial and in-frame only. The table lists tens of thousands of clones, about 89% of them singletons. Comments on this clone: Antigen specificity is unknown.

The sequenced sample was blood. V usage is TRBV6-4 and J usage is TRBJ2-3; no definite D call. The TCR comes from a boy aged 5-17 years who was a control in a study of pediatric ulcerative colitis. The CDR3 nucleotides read TGTGCCAGCAGTGCGACTAGCACAGATACGCAGTATTTT. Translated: CASSATSTDTQYF.